The T cell receptor (beta chain) described here comes from a study of cytomegalovirus exposure and HLA in healthy donors. This clone has just one count. The antigen is undetermined. Germline V gives CDR1 MDHEN, CDR2 SYDVKM. Germline trimming cut 5 bases from V and 9 bases from J; bases unmatched to any gene: 4. The CDR3 spans 14 residues. 13 Jbeta primers and 60 Vbeta primers were used for the PCR. Assay: immunoSEQ multiplex PCR; the TCRdb copy retains only in-frame clones and omits some. Of 150,000 to 200,000 clones listed, roughly four fifths were seen once; the top ten hold 4.1%. Study-wide results and limits: Later work found that TCR association rates differed between HLA loci; DRB1 had the most and HLA-C the fewest. No immune exposure information besides CMV serostatus was available.

The chain has TRBV28 and TRBJ2-1, with 13 bases aligning to TRBD2. The TCR comes from a man aged 50 or older in good health and CMV-seropositive. The sequenced material came from PBMCs. The CDR3 loop is CASSPLAGGREQFF. The CDR3 region has the DNA TGTGCCAGCAGTCCACTAGCGGGGGGGCGTGAGCAGTTCTTC.